The rows below give T cell receptor beta chains drawn from one sample of a study of early T cells in non-severe SARS-CoV-2 infection. TCRdb analysed the 5' RACE reads with MiXCR anew, one entry per CDR3 protein. The sample includes about 69,000 distinct CDR3 sequences, about 4.6% of them seen just once. The source was whole blood, collected at baseline. These receptors came from an adult who was a healthcare worker with PCR-confirmed SARS-CoV-2 infection or an uninfected control (not recorded which). The donor label of this sample is uncertain. Both conserved end residues are part of each CDR3. A D gene is named only where the DNA matches it firmly. Rows give clone size only sometimes, using once, few, many, or a class for an expanded clone.

d_gene	v_gene	abundance	j_gene	CDR3aa	CDR3nt
NA	TRBV7-2	many	TRBJ1-2	CASSFGREGYGYTF	TGTGCCAGCAGCTTCGGCAGGGAGGGCTATGGCTACACCTTC
NA	TRBV6-4	NA	TRBJ1-1	CASSAAGGSTEAFF	TGTGCCAGCAGTGCTGCGGGCGGATCCACTGAAGCTTTCTTT
NA	TRBV7-9	NA	TRBJ1-1	CASSLPQVATPNTEAFF	TGTGCCAGCAGCTTACCCCAGGTGGCAACCCCGAATACTGAAGCTTTCTTT
TRBD1	TRBV7-3	many	TRBJ2-1	CASSLRGSGGRAEQFF	TGTGCCAGCAGCTTAAGAGGATCAGGGGGAAGGGCTGAGCAGTTCTTC
NA	TRBV11-3	many	TRBJ2-5	CASSLGLQGRETQYF	TGTGCCAGCAGCTTAGGGCTACAGGGTAGGGAGACCCAGTACTTC
NA	TRBV5-1	NA	TRBJ1-3	CASSLAGDSGNTIYF	TGCGCCAGCAGCTTGGCCGGTGATTCTGGAAACACCATATATTTT
TRBD1	TRBV6-5	many	TRBJ1-5	CASRDRGNQPQHF	TGTGCCAGCAGGGACAGGGGAAATCAGCCCCAGCATTTT
NA	TRBV13	NA	TRBJ1-2	CASSSTASYSGYTF	TGTGCCAGCAGCTCGACAGCCTCCTACTCTGGCTACACCTTC
NA	TRBV14	many	TRBJ2-7	CASSLMAYEQYF	TGTGCCAGCAGTCTAATGGCCTACGAGCAGTACTTC
TRBD2	TRBV7-9	few	TRBJ2-7	CASSPWTSGGTYEQYF	TGTGCCAGCAGCCCGTGGACTAGCGGGGGCACCTACGAGCAGTACTTC
TRBD1	TRBV12-3/TRBV12-4	many	TRBJ1-5	CASSPVRDRIRGGNQPQHF	TGTGCCAGCAGCCCAGTCCGGGACAGGATACGGGGAGGCAATCAGCCCCAGCATTTT
NA	TRBV19	NA	TRBJ2-4	CASSIEGLAKNIQYF	TGTGCCAGTAGTATTGAGGGCTTAGCCAAAAACATTCAGTACTTC
NA	TRBV28	many	TRBJ2-5	CASKTSEETQYF	TGTGCCAGCAAGACCAGCGAAGAGACCCAGTACTTC
TRBD1	TRBV20-1	many	TRBJ1-6	CSATSGTGPSPLHF	TGCAGTGCCACTTCCGGGACAGGCCCTTCACCCCTCCACTTT
TRBD2	TRBV14	many	TRBJ2-1	CASSRLAGVNNEQFF	TGTGCCAGCAGCCGCCTAGCGGGGGTCAACAATGAGCAGTTCTTC
NA	TRBV13	medium-sized	TRBJ2-7	CASSSGLSSYEQYF	TGTGCCAGCAGCTCCGGACTGAGCTCCTACGAGCAGTACTTC
NA	TRBV27	NA	TRBJ2-3	CASSSLIGRSTDTQYF	TGTGCCAGCAGTTCTCTGATCGGACGAAGCACAGATACGCAGTATTTT
NA	TRBV6-5	many	TRBJ2-2	CASSYSEGYGELFF	TGTGCCAGCAGTTACTCTGAGGGGTACGGGGAGCTGTTTTTT
TRBD1	TRBV25-1	NA	TRBJ2-7	CASSDLGGPGNEQYF	TGTGCCAGCAGTGATTTAGGGGGCCCGGGGAACGAGCAGTACTTC
TRBD1	TRBV20-1	NA	TRBJ1-2	CSVGTGHNYGYTF	TGCAGTGTCGGGACAGGGCATAACTATGGCTACACCTTC
TRBD1	TRBV12-5	NA	TRBJ2-1	CASGSDRGNEQFF	TGTGCTAGTGGTTCGGACAGGGGTAATGAGCAGTTCTTC
TRBD1	TRBV10-2	few	TRBJ1-1	CASTATGVQAFF	TGCGCCAGCACCGCGACAGGGGTCCAGGCTTTCTTT
TRBD2	TRBV6-1	NA	TRBJ2-1	CASSGTSGVRLGFF	TGTGCCAGCAGTGGGACTAGCGGGGTCCGCCTTGGGTTCTTC
NA	TRBV12-3/TRBV12-4	many	TRBJ1-4	CGSRATTNEKLFF	TGTGGCAGCCGAGCCACAACTAATGAAAAACTGTTTTTT
TRBD2	TRBV18	few	TRBJ2-1	CASSPGGGREEQFF	TGTGCCAGCTCACCCGGGGGGGGGCGCGAGGAGCAGTTCTTC
NA	TRBV4-3	many	TRBJ1-4	CASSQGSRATNEKLFF	TGCGCCAGCAGCCAAGGCAGTAGAGCAACTAATGAAAAACTGTTTTTT
TRBD2	TRBV29-1	many	TRBJ2-3	CSVDVPSGAVDTQYF	TGCAGCGTTGATGTCCCTAGCGGGGCTGTAGATACGCAGTATTTT
NA	TRBV30	many	TRBJ1-1	CAWSAQSGNTEAFF	TGTGCCTGGAGTGCCCAAAGCGGGAACACTGAAGCTTTCTTT
NA	TRBV5-4	NA	TRBJ2-4	CASSLGGGKNIQYF	TGTGCCAGCAGCTTGGGGGGTGGCAAAAACATTCAGTACTTC
NA	TRBV7-2	NA	TRBJ1-1	CASSFDLDTEAFF	TGTGCCAGCAGCTTTGACTTGGACACTGAAGCTTTCTTT
TRBD1	TRBV6-5	many	TRBJ1-2	CASTTGSGGYGYTF	TGTGCCAGCACTACAGGGTCAGGGGGGTATGGCTACACCTTC
NA	TRBV18	many	TRBJ1-6	CASSPSLSTSYNSPLHF	TGTGCCAGCTCACCGTCCCTATCCACCTCCTATAATTCACCCCTCCACTTT
NA	TRBV2	few	TRBJ2-1	CASRLVVGVNEQFF	TGTGCCAGCAGGTTGGTTGTAGGGGTCAATGAGCAGTTCTTC
TRBD2	TRBV12-3/TRBV12-4	few	TRBJ2-3	CASTLAGVVTDTQYF	TGTGCCAGCACATTAGCGGGGGTCGTCACAGATACGCAGTATTTT
NA	TRBV7-9	few	TRBJ1-4	CASSKDSQNEKLFF	TGTGCCAGCAGCAAAGACAGCCAGAATGAAAAACTGTTTTTT
NA	TRBV3-1	many	TRBJ1-5	CASSQDLNQPQHF	TGTGCCAGCAGCCAAGACCTAAATCAGCCCCAGCATTTT
NA	TRBV29-1	many	TRBJ2-1	CSVPYSATYNEQFF	TGCAGCGTCCCATACAGCGCTACCTACAATGAGCAGTTCTTC
NA	TRBV5-6	NA	TRBJ1-3	CASSLVLSSSGNTIYF	TGTGCCAGCAGCTTGGTTCTGTCGAGCTCTGGAAACACCATATATTTT
TRBD1	TRBV20-1	few	TRBJ1-5	CSARALRQGVWGYSNQPQHF	TGCAGTGCTAGAGCCCTAAGACAGGGAGTATGGGGTTATAGCAATCAGCCCCAGCATTTT
TRBD1	TRBV5-4	many	TRBJ2-7	CASSIGGGQSYEQYF	TGTGCCAGCAGCATAGGGGGCGGGCAAAGCTACGAGCAGTACTTC
NA	TRBV6-5	many	TRBJ1-6	CASSYMVAGDINSPLHF	TGTGCCAGCAGTTACATGGTGGCAGGAGATATTAATTCACCCCTCCACTTT
TRBD2	TRBV7-2	few	TRBJ2-1	CASSRSSGREQFF	TGTGCCAGCAGCCGGTCTAGCGGACGGGAGCAGTTCTTC
NA	TRBV7-6	many	TRBJ1-1	CASTKGLNTEAFF	TGTGCCAGCACCAAGGGACTGAACACTGAAGCTTTCTTT
NA	TRBV29-1	many	TRBJ2-3	CSVAGQSPDTQYF	TGCAGCGTTGCAGGACAGTCACCAGATACGCAGTATTTT